Sequencing of this T cell receptor (beta chain) was carried out in a study of CD8 T cells in ankylosing spondylitis. Notes on the study in general: Reports say disease-linked clones showed up significantly more in matched ankylosing spondylitis synovial fluid. A TCR beta motif of eight highly homologous variants appeared characteristic of ankylosing spondylitis blood. Earlier literature documents some of the motif variants in reactive arthritis synovial fluid and blood.

Germline lookup yields CDR1 ENHRY and CDR2 SYGVKD. The CDR3 loop spans 12 amino acids. With 0 bases removed from V and 2 bases from J, the gap between germline ends came to 2 bases. On this clonotype itself: Antigen unknown.

Quantitative 5'-RACE with molecular barcodes generated TCR beta libraries. MiXCR, run by TCRdb on the 5' RACE reads, gives a single entry per CDR3 protein. The data show some 270,000 distinct CDR3 sequences, 30% to 35% seen once. Sequencing was done on a sample of blood, either unsorted or a sorted T cell fraction (not recorded which). The clonotype was recovered from a male donor with ankylosing spondylitis or in good health (not recorded which). This chain connects TRBV10-3 to TRBJ2-7; no firm D call. CDR3 in amino acids: CAISESPYEQYF. As DNA, the CDR3 is TGTGCCATCAGTGAGTCCCCCTACGAGCAGTACTTC.